This TCR beta chain derives from a study of CD8 T cells in ankylosing spondylitis. Overall study findings and caveats: Roughly eight highly homologous variants made up a TCR beta motif that seemed to typify ankylosing spondylitis blood.

Remarks on this clonotype: What it binds is not known.

Construction of TCR beta libraries was performed using quantitative 5'-RACE with molecular barcodes. A single record per CDR3 protein comes from TCRdb applying MiXCR to the 5' RACE reads. This sample has under 850,000 distinct CDR3 sequences, with 15% to 20% found just once. The V and J ends lost 8 bases and 1 base, in that order; junction bases with no gene match: 9. The CDR3 spans 16 residues. Per germline, CDR1 SGHTA and CDR2 FQGNSA. The origin of this receptor is a male donor with ankylosing spondylitis. The chain employs TRBV7-2 and TRBJ2-3, with 10 bases identical to TRBD2. The sequenced sample consisted of blood, either unsorted or a sorted T cell fraction (not recorded which). The CDR3 region has the DNA TGTGCCAGCGGGGAGCGGGGGGGCTCTGGCACAGATACGCAGTATTTT. As protein: CASGERGGSGTDTQYF.